This is a list of T cell receptor beta chains from one sample in a study of CXCR3-negative and CXCR3-positive naive CD8 T cells. TCRdb re-analyzed the 5' RACE reads; it lists each CDR3 protein once, without DNA. The listing contains about 48,000 distinct CDR3 sequences. Material for sequencing was memory CD8+ T cells from blood. All receptors come from a human donor in good health. Some clones in this sample may be carry-over from other donors' samples. The CDR3 runs from the conserved cysteine through the conserved F or W. Clone sizes are given selectively: once, few, many, or a class where the clone is expanded.

J	V	size	CDR3
TRBJ2-7	TRBV19	-	CASDGPYEQYF
TRBJ2-3	TRBV28	-	CASSFKPGVRDSTDTQYF
TRBJ1-1	TRBV29-1	-	CSVVRSGVEAFF
TRBJ2-3	TRBV12-3/TRBV12-4	-	CASNPRGGDTQYF
TRBJ1-1	TRBV7-6	-	CASSFGSGPMNTEAFF
TRBJ2-7	TRBV6-5	medium-sized	CASSSGTDIYEQYF
TRBJ2-7	TRBV27	-	CASSPTIPSSYEQYF
TRBJ2-1	TRBV5-1	-	CASSLESGVYNEQFF
TRBJ1-1	TRBV29-1	-	CSVEWVMDTEAFF
TRBJ2-5	TRBV5-1	-	CASRTQPGLRPQETQYF
TRBJ2-7	TRBV7-9	-	CASSLAGRYEQYF
TRBJ1-1	TRBV28	-	CASSPRQRNTEAFF
TRBJ2-7	TRBV29-1	-	CSVADGLAGQYF
TRBJ2-1	TRBV20-1	-	CSASDYNEQFF
TRBJ1-1	TRBV4-1	-	CASSQDLGYSGTQNTEAFF
TRBJ1-1	TRBV27	-	CASSAWGGNTEAFF
TRBJ2-7	TRBV5-6	-	CASSVSVEQYF
TRBJ2-7	TRBV7-9	-	CASSTQTGGSYEQYF